This is a list of T cell receptor beta chains from one sample in a study of blood T cells in healthy people across ages. Using its own MiXCR run on the 5' RACE reads, TCRdb lists one record per CDR3 protein. The table shows hundreds of thousands of distinct CDR3 sequences, with roughly two fifths occurring only once. Sequences were obtained from blood. The receptors derive from a woman aged 60 to 75 in good health. Both conserved end residues are part of each CDR3. A D gene is named only where the DNA matches it firmly. Only some rows state a clone size, as once, few, many or a class for expanded clones.

>TRBV5-1|TRBJ1-4|few|NA
CASSLGNSATNEKLFF
TGCGCCAGCAGCTTGGGGAACAGTGCAACTAATGAAAAACTGTTTTTT
>TRBV7-9|TRBJ2-7|NA|NA
CASSPTGSAYEQYF
TGTGCCAGCTCCCCTACAGGGTCCGCCTACGAGCAGTACTTC
>TRBV20-1|TRBJ2-2|NA|NA
CSARGRGRGISGELFF
TGCAGTGCTAGAGGGAGGGGCAGGGGGATTTCCGGGGAGCTGTTTTTT
>TRBV29-1|TRBJ2-3|NA|NA
CSVESLVIGDTQYF
TGCAGCGTTGAAAGTCTAGTTATCGGAGATACGCAGTATTTT
>TRBV6-2/TRBV6-3|TRBJ2-7|few|TRBD1
CASRTGILREQYF
TGTGCCAGCAGGACAGGGATCCTGAGGGAGCAGTACTTC
>TRBV12-3/TRBV12-4|TRBJ2-3|many|TRBD1
CASSFTGGIDTQYF
TGTGCCAGCAGTTTCACAGGGGGCATAGATACGCAGTATTTT
>TRBV10-3|TRBJ1-2|many|TRBD1
CAISEATGTGNYGYTF
TGTGCCATCAGTGAGGCCACCGGGACAGGCAACTATGGCTACACCTTC
>TRBV20-1|TRBJ2-3|NA|NA
CSARDLASRHSDTQYF
TGCAGTGCTAGAGATCTCGCCAGTAGACACTCAGATACGCAGTATTTT
>TRBV7-9|TRBJ2-7|few|NA
CASSPRWTERDEQYF
TGTGCCAGCAGCCCTCGCTGGACAGAAAGGGACGAGCAGTACTTC
>TRBV18|TRBJ2-5|NA|NA
CACSPTGGRETQYF
TGTGCCTGCTCACCCACTGGTGGTCGGGAGACCCAGTACTTC
>TRBV3-1|TRBJ2-3|few|NA
CASSQPASADTQYF
TGTGCCAGCAGTCAGCCCGCTTCGGCAGATACGCAGTATTTT
>TRBV3-1|TRBJ1-2|few|NA
CASSQDRGVYGYTF
TGTGCCAGCAGCCAAGACAGGGGTGTCTATGGCTACACCTTC
>TRBV7-2|TRBJ2-3|NA|TRBD2
CASSRGTSGDTQYF
TGTGCCAGCAGCCGGGGGACTAGCGGAGATACGCAGTATTTT
>TRBV7-2|TRBJ2-7|NA|TRBD2
CASSPSGNEQYF
TGTGCCAGCAGCCCTAGCGGGAACGAGCAGTACTTC
>TRBV9|TRBJ2-5|few|TRBD2
CASSVARERETQYF
TGTGCCAGCAGCGTAGCGCGGGAGCGGGAGACCCAGTACTTC
>TRBV4-2|TRBJ2-1|NA|TRBD1
CASSPRDSPETQFF
TGTGCCAGCAGCCCGAGGGACAGCCCAGAGACCCAGTTCTTC
>TRBV20-1|TRBJ2-5|NA|TRBD2
CSAPGLAGGLNQETQYF
TGCAGTGCTCCGGGACTAGCGGGAGGATTGAACCAAGAGACCCAGTACTTC
>TRBV20-1|TRBJ2-7|NA|TRBD2
CSARDSGTSYEQYF
TGCAGTGCTAGAGATAGCGGGACCTCCTACGAGCAGTACTTC
>TRBV19|TRBJ1-5|few|NA
CASSIPGHDQPQHF
TGTGCCAGTAGTATTCCAGGCCATGATCAGCCCCAGCATTTT
>TRBV3-1|TRBJ1-2|NA|TRBD1
CASSHSGGDYGYTF
TGTGCCAGCAGTCATTCAGGGGGAGATTATGGCTACACCTTC
>TRBV12-3/TRBV12-4|TRBJ1-5|NA|NA
CASSPEHSNQPQHF
TGTGCCAGCAGTCCCGAACATAGCAATCAGCCCCAGCATTTT
>TRBV3-1|TRBJ1-2|few|NA
CASSQDRASTTGYGYTF
TGTGCCAGCAGCCAAGATAGGGCCTCTACTACCGGCTATGGCTACACCTTC
>TRBV7-2|TRBJ2-3|few|NA
CASSRSGLGDTQYF
TGTGCCAGCAGCCGCAGCGGGCTGGGAGATACGCAGTATTTT
>TRBV29-1|TRBJ2-3|many|NA
CSVDAWTAHTQYF
TGCAGCGTTGATGCCTGGACCGCCCATACGCAGTATTTT
>TRBV20-1|TRBJ2-7|NA|TRBD2
CSAPTAAGGNNEQYF
TGCAGTGCACCGACCGCGGCGGGGGGTAACAATGAGCAGTACTTC
>TRBV19|TRBJ1-1|NA|NA
CASSIVNEAFF
TGTGCCAGTAGTATAGTGAACGAAGCTTTCTTT
>TRBV7-6|TRBJ2-3|NA|NA
CASSSPGGTGLSSTDTQYF
TGTGCCAGCAGCTCACCCGGTGGCACCGGACTTTCTAGCACAGATACGCAGTATTTT
>TRBV20-1|TRBJ2-1|NA|NA
CSAKKPLTSYNEQFF
TGCAGTGCCAAAAAGCCCCTAACATCCTACAATGAGCAGTTCTTC
>TRBV6-2/TRBV6-3|TRBJ2-7|NA|NA
CASSYSHDSYEQYF
TGTGCCAGCAGTTACTCGCATGACAGCTACGAGCAGTACTTC
>TRBV29-1|TRBJ2-7|many|TRBD2
CSVAQGLAGGVEQYF
TGCAGCGTTGCCCAGGGACTAGCGGGAGGGGTCGAGCAGTACTTC
>TRBV6-2/TRBV6-3|TRBJ1-6|NA|TRBD1
CASSNRGAYNSPLHF
TGTGCCAGCAGTAACAGGGGCGCCTATAATTCACCCCTCCACTTT
>TRBV9|TRBJ1-1|NA|NA
CASSTGGKGTEAFF
TGTGCCAGCAGCACGGGGGGAAAGGGGACTGAAGCTTTCTTT
>TRBV5-1|TRBJ2-3|few|NA
CASSSDLDTQYF
TGCGCCAGCAGCTCGGATCTAGATACGCAGTATTTT
>TRBV7-9|TRBJ1-5|NA|NA
CASSQGTPGTNNQPQHF
TGTGCCAGCAGCCAAGGGACACCAGGGACGAACAATCAGCCCCAGCATTTT
>TRBV20-1|TRBJ2-7|few|TRBD2
CSAPGELAGGSYEQYF
TGCAGTGCTCCCGGGGAACTAGCGGGAGGTTCCTACGAGCAGTACTTC
>TRBV3-1|TRBJ1-2|few|NA
CASSQENGSGYTF
TGTGCCAGCAGCCAAGAAAATGGGAGTGGCTACACCTTC
>TRBV9|TRBJ2-4|NA|TRBD1
CARPKWDREKAKNIQYF
TGTGCCAGGCCGAAGTGGGACAGGGAAAAAGCCAAAAACATTCAGTACTTC
>TRBV5-1|TRBJ2-1|NA|NA
CAGSPRPILGYNEQFF
TGCGCCGGCAGCCCTCGGCCAATCCTTGGGTACAATGAGCAGTTCTTC
>TRBV11-2|TRBJ2-7|NA|NA
CASSLVQVLSYEQYF
TGTGCCAGCAGCCTAGTACAGGTCTTATCCTACGAGCAGTACTTC
>TRBV5-1|TRBJ2-4|NA|NA
CASSDPGRADLTEEYF
TGCGCCAGCAGCGATCCGGGACGAGCGGACCTTACGGAGGAGTACTTC
>TRBV7-9|TRBJ2-7|few|NA
CASSPLTDEQYF
TGTGCCAGCAGCCCCTTGACCGACGAGCAGTACTTC
>TRBV6-5|TRBJ2-3|NA|NA
CASSYSGFWTSTDTQYF
TGTGCCAGCAGTTACTCTGGCTTCTGGACTAGCACAGATACGCAGTATTTT
>TRBV4-2|TRBJ2-7|NA|TRBD2
CASSQGPSGNSYEQYF
TGTGCCAGCAGCCAGGGACCTAGCGGGAACTCCTACGAGCAGTACTTC
>TRBV7-2|TRBJ1-4|NA|NA
CASSRRLEKLFF
TGTGCCAGCAGCCGCCGGTTGGAAAAACTGTTTTTT
>TRBV5-1|TRBJ2-7|NA|TRBD2
CASSWKGTSGYYEQYF
TGCGCCAGCAGCTGGAAGGGGACTAGCGGTTACTACGAGCAGTACTTC
>TRBV12-3/TRBV12-4|TRBJ1-2|once|NA
CASSSPGRSGYGYTF
TGTGCCAGCAGTTCCCCCGGCAGGTCTGGCTATGGCTACACCTTC
>TRBV1|TRBJ2-2|NA|NA
CTSSQVGDGTGELFF
NA
>TRBV7-9|TRBJ2-4|NA|TRBD2
CASSQQAGTSGGIQYF
TGTGCCAGCAGCCAACAGGCCGGGACTAGCGGGGGGATTCAGTACTTC
>TRBV19|TRBJ2-7|NA|NA
CASSWGSLHEQYF
TGTGCCAGTAGTTGGGGGAGCCTCCACGAGCAGTACTTC
>TRBV21-1|TRBJ2-3|few|NA
CASSKSLTSGIPFGTDTQYF
TGTGCCAGCAGCAAATCCCTGACTAGCGGGATTCCATTCGGCACAGATACGCAGTATTTT
>TRBV6-6|TRBJ2-5|NA|NA
CASSFTGLVQETQYF
TGTGCCAGCAGTTTCACAGGGTTGGTTCAAGAGACCCAGTACTTC
>TRBV10-3|TRBJ2-5|few|TRBD2
CAISESRGSGVQETQYF
TGTGCCATCAGTGAGTCGAGGGGTAGCGGGGTTCAAGAGACCCAGTACTTC
>TRBV30|TRBJ1-6|NA|NA
CAWSGTPRGSPLHF
TGTGCCTGGAGTGGTACACCGAGGGGTTCACCCCTCCACTTT